Listed below are T cell receptor beta chains from one sample, sequenced in a study of T cells in Graves' hyperthyroidism and ophthalmopathy. TCRdb re-called the multiplex PCR reads through MiXCR, storing one row per CDR3 protein. The sample has around 300,000 distinct CDR3 sequences; about 14% are singletons. Source material: blood. The receptors come from a woman aged 25 to 39 with Graves' hyperthyroidism. The CDR3 runs from the conserved cysteine through the conserved F or W. A D gene is named only where the DNA matches it firmly. The listing skips clone size in some rows; elsewhere it reads once, few, many or a size class.

d_call clone_size j_call v_call cdr3_aa cdr3_nt
. many TRBJ1-6 TRBV12-3/TRBV12-4 CASSGNSPLHF TGTGCCAGCAGCGGGAACTCACCCCTCCACTTT
. many TRBJ1-5 TRBV28 CASSDRPNQPQHF TGTGCCAGCTCCGACAGGCCCAATCAGCCCCAGCATTTT
. many TRBJ1-1 TRBV30 CAWKGSLNTEAFF TGTGCCTGGAAGGGCAGTCTAAACACTGAAGCTTTCTTT
. many TRBJ1-1 TRBV14 CASSLGFGITEAFF TGTGCCAGCAGCCTCGGGTTTGGGATTACTGAAGCTTTCTTT
TRBD1 many TRBJ2-2 TRBV24-1 CATSSGQINTGELFF TGTGCCACCAGCTCGGGACAGATAAACACCGGGGAGCTGTTTTTT
. many TRBJ1-1 TRBV7-9 CASSFGGDTEAFF TGTGCCAGCAGCTTTGGGGGCGATACTGAAGCTTTCTTT
. . TRBJ2-2 TRBV29-1 CSVLRTGELFF TGCAGCGTTCTGCGGACGGGGGAGCTGTTTTTT
. many TRBJ1-1 TRBV7-7 CASSFFRELNTEAFF TGTGCTAGCAGCTTTTTTCGGGAACTTAACACTGAAGCTTTCTTT
. many TRBJ1-2 TRBV28 CASSLWGTPNYGYTF TGTGCCAGCAGTTTATGGGGCACCCCTAACTATGGCTACACCTTC
. . TRBJ2-1 TRBV19 CASTRWDGGGDEQFF TGTGCCAGTACCCGGTGGGACGGTGGCGGGGATGAGCAGTTCTTC
TRBD1 many TRBJ2-3 TRBV2 CASRTGAGTDTQYF TGTGCCAGCAGGACAGGGGCTGGCACAGATACGCAGTATTTT
TRBD1 . TRBJ2-7 TRBV20-1 CSARRVDRGYEQYF TGCAGTGCTAGACGTGTGGACAGGGGTTACGAGCAGTACTTC
. many TRBJ1-1 TRBV11-2 CASSLDPDTEAFF TGTGCCAGCAGCTTAGATCCGGACACTGAAGCTTTCTTT
. few TRBJ2-5 TRBV24-1 CATQRGSQETQYF TGTGCCACCCAACGGGGGAGTCAAGAGACCCAGTACTTC
. many TRBJ2-1 TRBV7-2 CASSSMRTGRNEQFF TGTGCCAGCAGCTCGATGCGGACTGGACGAAATGAGCAGTTCTTC
. many TRBJ1-1 TRBV11-2 CASSTRVGVGNTEAFF TGTGCCAGCAGCACTCGCGTCGGGGTCGGAAACACTGAAGCTTTCTTT
TRBD2 many TRBJ2-3 TRBV19 CATRLAGGPKDTQYF TGTGCCACCAGACTAGCGGGAGGGCCCAAAGATACGCAGTATTTT
TRBD2 few TRBJ2-1 TRBV20-1 CSAEQRELSSRDEQFF TGCAGTGCCGAGCAGCGGGAACTCTCTTCGAGGGATGAGCAGTTCTTC
TRBD2 many TRBJ2-3 TRBV7-9 CASSLGLAKDTQYF TGTGCCAGCAGCTTAGGACTAGCGAAAGATACGCAGTATTTT
. many TRBJ2-7 TRBV13 CASSSTLGFTDYEQYF TGTGCCAGCAGCTCAACTCTGGGCTTCACCGACTACGAGCAGTACTTC
. . TRBJ2-1 TRBV25-1 CASSARWGEQFF TGTGCCAGCAGTGCAAGATGGGGAGAGCAGTTCTTC
. many TRBJ2-3 TRBV28 CASSLTGPDTQYF TGTGCCAGCAGTTTGACGGGCCCAGATACGCAGTATTTT
TRBD1 . TRBJ1-5 TRBV7-2 CASSLPLGQGEPQHF TGTGCCAGCAGCTTACCACTCGGACAGGGGGAGCCCCAGCATTTT
. few TRBJ2-2 TRBV28 CASSFVYKTTGELFF TGTGCCAGCAGTTTCGTGTACAAGACTACCGGGGAGCTGTTTTTT
TRBD2 many TRBJ2-3 TRBV20-1 CSARDPAGDRTDTQYF TGCAGTGCTAGAGATCCGGCGGGAGATCGAACAGATACGCAGTATTTT
. few TRBJ2-1 TRBV6-1 CASSRMGLGNEQFF TGTGCCAGCAGCAGAATGGGCCTGGGGAATGAGCAGTTCTTC
. many TRBJ2-4 TRBV5-1 CASSPASAIAKNIQYF TGCGCCAGCAGCCCCGCTTCGGCGATAGCCAAAAACATTCAGTACTTC